This T cell receptor beta chain was recovered during a study of shared clonotypes between healthy human individuals. Overall study findings and caveats: Blood alone was sampled, and tissue repertoires likely differ.

The test was conducted at deep level. Genomic DNA of each subset was evenly split across several immunoSEQ plates. Per sorted-subset replicate PCR, input was 150 to 250 ng DNA, representing tens of thousands of T cell genomes. Libraries were prepared by immunoSEQ multiplex PCR; TCRdb keeps only in-frame clonotypes and omits some of them. Here the sample spans hundreds of thousands of clones, roughly 95% being singletons. V lost 0 bases to trimming and J lost 5 bases, with 19 bases between them. This CDR3 comprises 18 residues. Germline CDR1 reads LNHNV; CDR2 reads YYDKDF (reference sequence). As defined, naive CD8 cells were CD45RO-negative and positively selected for CCR7, with terminally differentiated effector memory CD45RA+ cells excluded. Worth noting for this clone: Its antigen is unidentified.

This TCR derives from a woman aged 30 to 39 in good health. The sequenced sample was naive CD8+ T cells sorted from blood. J is TRBJ2-2 and V is TRBV15; tentative D call: TRBD2 (5 bases). As DNA, the CDR3 is TGTGCCACCAGCAGAGACCCAGCCCCCAACTCGGGGACCGGGGAGCTGTTTTTT. This translates into CATSRDPAPNSGTGELFF.